The 30 T cell receptor delta chains given below trace back to one sample, sequenced in a study of gamma-delta chains in newborns, infants, children. With CATT, TCRdb re-called clones from the reads. The table has some 950 delta-chain clones, 0.8% to 1% seen once. The sample consisted of blood. The receptors were sampled from a child in good health.

The sample holds a few counts of this clone. Just one base apart from a much larger clone, this may be a read error. The identical CDR3 is also encoded by other nucleotide sequences in the sample. The J gene is TRDJ1, the V gene TRDV2; 9 bases match TRDD3. This CDR3 comprises 16 residues. The germline V gene encodes CDR1 GEAIGNYY and CDR2 EKD. This chain's CDR3 is CACDTSWGITTDKLIF. CDR3 sequence (DNA): TGTGCCTGTGACACATCCTGGGGGATTACCACCGATAAGCTCATCTTT.

The table lists this clone with a few counts. A read error is the likely source, as a far larger clone sits one nucleotide away. Other nucleotide sequences from this sample produce the same CDR3. CDR3 nucleotide sequence: TGTGCTCTTGGGGAACTGGGCTCTCGGGGTCTCTGGGGGATACTCGAGATCACCGATAAACTCATCTTT. It yields the protein CALGELGSRGLWGILEITDKLIF. The J gene is TRDJ1, the V gene TRDV1, with 11 bases identical to TRDD3. V was clipped by 0 bases and J by 1 base; unmatched bases: 22. This CDR3 comprises 23 residues. Germline V CDR1 and CDR2: TSWWSYY, QGS.

By sample share, this clone is large. Other DNA sequences in this specimen translate into the identical CDR3. The V and J genes are TRDV2 and TRDJ1, with TRDD3 matching 8 bases. V lost 1 base to trimming and J lost 3 bases; unmatched junction nucleotides: 3. The germline CDR1 and CDR2 sequences are GEAIGNYY and EKD. The CDR3 runs to 14 residues. The CDR3 is CACDTLGDADKLIF. The CDR3 region has the DNA TGTGCCTGTGACACTTTGGGGGATGCCGATAAACTCATCTTT.

This clone is classed as large (0.1 to 1%). Other DNA sequences in the sample encode the same CDR3. The V gene is TRDV2, the J gene TRDJ1; D is perhaps TRDD3 (5 bases). Deletions cut 0 bases from V and 0 bases from J, with 16 bases between. Germline V gives CDR1 GEAIGNYY, CDR2 EKD. The length of the CDR3 is 17 residues. CDR3 DNA: TGTGCCTGTGACACCGTATCGGGGGCCGAGTACACCGATAAACTCATCTTT. The encoded protein is CACDTVSGAEYTDKLIF.

This clone has more than one count but fewer than ten. A read error likely explains this, since a far larger clone differs by one base. This chain joins TRDV2 and TRDJ1; TRDD3 matches at 9 bases. The germline gives CDR1 GEAIGNYY, CDR2 EKD. V lost 3 bases to trimming and J lost 9 bases; unmatched junction nucleotides: 10. The CDR3 has 14 residues. The DNA of the CDR3 is TGTGCCTGTGACGCGGTACGGGGGGATACCGAACTCATCTTT. Translation: CACDAVRGDTELIF.

This clone was seen only a few times. This likely came from a read error, as a far larger clone is one base away. This same CDR3 is encoded by further DNA sequences in the sample. This chain uses TRDV2 with TRDJ1; 8 bases line up with TRDD3. Per the germline V gene, CDR1 is GEAIGNYY and CDR2 is EKD. The trim removed 0 bases at V and 0 bases at J, leaving 11 bases unmatched. The CDR3 is 18 residues long. CDR3 coding DNA: TGTGCCTGTGACACCGTATCGAGTGGGGGATCGTACACCGATAAACTCATCTTT. Its translation is CACDTVSSGGSYTDKLIF.

As regards this clone: Since a far larger clone is one base different, this is likely a read error. In the same sample, other DNA sequences code for this CDR3. The chain links TRDV2 to TRDJ1; 9 nucleotides match TRDD3. CDR1 GEAIGNYY and CDR2 EKD come from the germline V gene. The CDR3 loop spans 19 amino acids. Here the CDR3 reads CACDTAHWGNPQYTDKLIF. CDR3 in DNA: TGTGCCTGTGACACCGCGCACTGGGGGAACCCCCAGTACACTGATAAACTCATCTTT.

Concerning this clone: This likely stems from a read error, as it lies one base from a far larger clone. The CDR3 DNA reads as TGTGCCTGTGACGCAGTAGGCGTGGTGGGGGTCGACGCCGATAAACTCATCTTT. This codes for CACDAVGVVGVDADKLIF. This chain uses TRDV2 with TRDJ1; D might be TRDD3 (6 bases). The CDR3 extends over 18 amino acids. With 3 bases removed from V and 3 bases from J, the gap between germline ends came to 25 bases. The germline gives CDR1 GEAIGNYY, CDR2 EKD.

This clone appeared a few times. This likely traces to a read error, being one base from a far larger clone. Other DNA sequences in this specimen translate into the identical CDR3. The gene calls are TRDV2 and TRDJ1; 8 positions match TRDD3. Germline values: CDR1 GEAIGNYY, CDR2 EKD. This CDR3 is 19 amino acids long. CDR3 DNA: TGTGCCTGTGACACCGTGCTGGGGGAGCCGAGCATACACTCCGACAAACTCATCTTT. It translates to CACDTVLGEPSIHSDKLIF.

Details on this clone: TCRdb's listed protein matches a much larger clone and diverges from this DNA's translation at residue 8, likely through a read error; the protein shown comes from the DNA. V usage is TRDV1 and J usage is TRDJ1; 7 nucleotides match TRDD3. Germline CDR1 reads TSWWSYY; CDR2 reads QGS. The CDR3 covers 24 residues. Trimming at V came to 0 bases and at J to 0 bases, leaving 28 bases not matched to a gene. In nucleotides, the CDR3 is TGTGCTCTTGGGGAACTACGGCTCGCGTCCGCTTTGTTGGGGGAGTTATTGTACACCGATAAACTCATCTTT. Protein sequence: CALGELRLASALLGELLYTDKLIF.

This clone was counted a few times. A far more abundant clone sits one base away, making this likely a read error. The CDR3 bases are TGTGCCTGTGGCAAACTTTTCCTCGGGGATACGCACGATAAACTCATCTTT. Translating gives CACGKLFLGDTHDKLIF. The V call is TRDV2, the J call TRDJ1, with 9 bases aligning to TRDD3. This CDR3 comprises 17 residues. Trimming cost V 5 bases and J 4 bases; bases outside gene matches: 16. CDR1 and CDR2 (germline): GEAIGNYY, EKD.

On this clone: TCRdb records a much larger clone's protein for this DNA, with a difference at residue 13 that likely arises from a read error; the protein given is the translation of the DNA. This chain uses TRDV2 with TRDJ1, with TRDD3 identical over 7 bases. Unmatched junction bases numbered 15, after V lost 0 bases and J lost 0 bases. The CDR3 covers 19 residues. CDR1 is GEAIGNYY and CDR2 is EKD in the germline V gene. CDR3 DNA sequence: TGTGCCTGTGACACCCCTTATACTGGGGCCTCGAAGGACACCGATAAACTCATCTTT. Translating gives CACDTPYTGASKDTDKLIF.

This clone is classed as large. This CDR3 is also generated by other DNA sequences in the sample. V and J are TRDV2 and TRDJ1; TRDD3 aligns across 13 bases. The CDR3 is 19 amino acids. Per germline, CDR1 GEAIGNYY and CDR2 EKD. V lost 3 bases and J lost 2; bases outside the gene matches: 14. The CDR3 region is CACDPVLGDTPGGTDKLIF. DNA of the CDR3: TGTGCCTGTGACCCCGTACTGGGGGATACGCCGGGGGGGACCGATAAACTCATCTTT.

This clone was seen only a few times. This is likely an artifact of a read error, given a far larger clone one base away. The same CDR3 also results from other DNA sequences found in this sample. V and J are TRDV1 and TRDJ1; 9 bases align to TRDD2. The germline V gene has CDR1 TSWWSYY and CDR2 QGS. This CDR3 is 21 amino acids long. This CDR3 is CALGEMSFLLFTTGRRDKLIF. DNA for the CDR3: TGTGCCCTTGGGGAGATGTCCTTCCTACTTTTTACTACCGGGCGGCGTGATAAACTCATCTTT.

There are a few counts of this clone. This is likely an artifact of a read error, given a far larger clone one base away. The rearrangement uses TRDV2 and TRDJ1; 7 bases fit TRDD3. CDR1 GEAIGNYY and CDR2 EKD come from the germline V gene. The CDR3 contains 16 residues. Germline trimming cut 3 bases from V and 0 bases from J; bases unmatched to any gene: 9. The CDR3 DNA sequence: TGTGCCTGTGACCCAATGGGGGACCTAAACACCGATAAACTCATCTTT. Its translation is CACDPMGDLNTDKLIF.

A remark on this clone: This likely reflects a read error, since a far larger clone is one base away. At the DNA level, this CDR3 is encoded by other sequences in the same sample as well. The gene calls are TRDV2 and TRDJ1, with 8 bases aligning to TRDD3. Germline assignment: CDR1 GEAIGNYY and CDR2 EKD. Trimming removed 3 bases from V and 9 bases from J; junction bases left unmatched: 11. This CDR3 has 14 residues. The CDR3, as DNA: TGTGCCTGTGACGCGGTACTAGGGGATACCGAACTCATCTTT. Residues: CACDAVLGDTELIF.

This clone has more than one count but fewer than ten. This likely came from a read error, as a far larger clone is one base away. This chain joins TRDV2 and TRDJ1; perhaps TRDD3 as D (5 bases). CDR3 size: 17 residues. Germline-derived CDR1 and CDR2 are GEAIGNYY and EKD. CDR3 bases: TGTGCCTGTGACACCGTATCGGGGGCCGAGTACACCGATAACCTCATCTTT. Its protein is CACDTVSGAEYTDNLIF.

Of note for this clone: Translating this DNA gives a protein that differs at residue 4 from the TCRdb one, which belongs to a much larger clone; a read error is likely, and the protein shown is this translation. The gene calls are TRDV1 and TRDJ1, with 9 bases matching TRDD2. The CDR3 spans 20 residues. CDR1 is TSWWSYY and CDR2 is QGS in the germline V gene. Here the CDR3 DNA reads TGTGCTCTTAGGGACCTTCCTACGGGGGTGGTACTGGGCTACACCGATAAACTCATCTTT. Translating gives CALRDLPTGVVLGYTDKLIF.

A few counts support this clone. TCRdb assigns this DNA the protein of a much larger clone, which departs from its translation at residue 7; this likely reflects a read error, and the protein shown comes from translating the DNA. This chain joins TRDV2 and TRDJ1, with a weak D call TRDD3 (5 bases). V dropped 3 bases and J dropped 0 bases, with 16 bases sitting between them. Germline V gene data show CDR1 as GEAIGNYY and CDR2 as EKD. The CDR3 loop spans 16 amino acids. The CDR3, as DNA: TGTGCCTGTGACCCACTGGAGGACCTAAACACCGATAAACTCATCTTT. As protein: CACDPLEDLNTDKLIF.

A word on this clone: The TCRdb record carries a much larger clone's protein, which differs from this DNA's translation at residue 18; a read error is the likely cause, and the protein listed here is the DNA translation. This chain uses TRDV1 with TRDJ1, with 9 bases that match TRDD2. The length of the CDR3 is 20 residues. Germline-derived CDR1 and CDR2 are TSWWSYY and QGS. Here the CDR3 reads CALGDLPTGVVLGYTDKIIF. The CDR3 bases are TGTGCTCTTGGGGACCTTCCTACGGGGGTGGTACTGGGCTACACCGATAAAATCATCTTT.

This clone has a handful of counts. A much larger clone lies one base from this, so it may be a read error. Other DNA sequences in this sample translate to the same CDR3. The chain couples TRDV2 to TRDJ1; 7 bases align to TRDD3. In germline, CDR1 is GEAIGNYY, CDR2 EKD. CDR3 size: 17 residues. CDR3: CACDTVGGFMYTDKLIF. The CDR3 DNA reads TGTGCCTGTGACACCGTAGGGGGATTTATGTACACCGATAAGCTCATCTTT.

This clone is large. One junction end disagrees with the germline gene, perhaps due to a read error. The same CDR3 is also encoded by other DNA sequences in this sample. The chain carries TRDV2 and TRDJ1, with 8 bases fitting TRDD3. Germline V gene data show CDR1 as GEAIGNYY and CDR2 as EKD. This CDR3 spans 18 amino acids. The CDR3 DNA reads TGTGCCCGTGACACCGTACTGGGGGCCAAACTATACACCGATAAACTCATCTTT. This gives the protein CARDTVLGAKLYTDKLIF.

In this sample, this clone turned up a few times. Its ends do not fully match the called genes, so a read error is possible. This chain joins TRDV1 and TRDJ1; TRDD3 agrees at 9 bases. The CDR3 is 19 amino acids. CDR1 is TSWWSYY, CDR2 QGS, per germline. The CDR3 sequence: CAPGALLYWGIYDTDKPIF. CDR3 nucleotide sequence: TGTGCTCCTGGGGCCCTCCTATATTGGGGGATATATGACACCGATAAACCCATCTTT.

Concerning this clone itself: The TCRdb record carries a much larger clone's protein, which differs from this DNA's translation at residue 6; a read error is the likely cause, and the protein listed here is the DNA translation. V is TRDV2 and J is TRDJ1, with 7 bases that match TRDD3. From germline, CDR1 is GEAIGNYY and CDR2 EKD. After removal of 8 bases from V and 0 bases from J, the junction contained 11 bases not matched to a gene. The CDR3 spans 15 residues. This CDR3 reads CALWRPGDYTDKLIF. DNA for the CDR3: TGTGCCTTATGGCGACCGGGGGATTACACCGATAAACTCATCTTT.

This clone has a handful of counts. The protein recorded in TCRdb matches a much larger clone and deviates from this DNA's translation at residue 3, suggesting a read error; the protein here is obtained by translating the DNA. This chain uses TRDV2 with TRDJ1, with D possibly being TRDD3 (6 bases). CDR1 GEAIGNYY and CDR2 EKD come from the germline V gene. CDR3 length: 16 residues. The CDR3, as DNA: TGTGCCCGTGACACCGCTGGGGACTCGTACACCGATAAACTCATCTTT. This translates into CARDTAGDSYTDKLIF.

This clone is classed as large (0.1 to 1%). This same CDR3 is encoded by further DNA sequences in the sample. The chain uses TRDV1 and TRDJ1, with TRDD2 identical over 9 bases. Losses at the gene ends were 2 bases for V and 1 base for J; bases not matched to a gene: 14. This CDR3 has 19 residues. CDR1 TSWWSYY and CDR2 QGS come from the germline V gene. The DNA for the CDR3 is TGTGCTCTTGGGGAAAGGCCTTCCTACCGCTGGGGGTCCACCGATAAACTCATCTTT. This codes for CALGERPSYRWGSTDKLIF.

Concerning this clone: This may come from a read error, since a much larger clone is one base off. The J gene is TRDJ1, the V gene TRDV2; TRDD3 matches 7 bases. This CDR3 comprises 15 residues. CDR1 GEAIGNYY and CDR2 EKD come from the germline V gene. The CDR3 DNA is TGTGCCTGTGACACCCTGGGGGCGTACACCGATAAATTCATCTTT. It specifies CACDTLGAYTDKFIF.

Comments on this clone: A far larger clone differs by one base, so this is likely a read error. This rearrangement joins TRDV2 to TRDJ3; D not resolved. The CDR3 runs 16 residues. Germline V gene sequence: CDR1 GEAIGNYY, CDR2 EKD. The CDR3 is CASDTPSSWDTRQMFF. The CDR3 bases are TGTGCCAGTGACACCCCTAGCTCCTGGGACACCCGACAGATGTTTTTC.

Concerning this clone itself: With only one base between it and a far larger clone, this is likely a read error. The chain joins TRDV2 to TRDJ1, with D possibly being TRDD1 or TRDD3 (5 bases each). The length of the CDR3 is 17 residues. Germline CDR1 and CDR2: GEAIGNYY and EKD. V gave up 2 bases and J gave up 0 bases, with 18 bases separating them. CDR3 DNA sequence: TGTGCCTGTGACATCGTGGGGACAAATATGTACACCGATAAACTCATCTTT. Translating it yields CACDIVGTNMYTDKLIF.

This clone was seen more than once but under ten times. TCRdb lists the protein of a much larger clone for this DNA, which differs at residue 8, so this is likely a read error; the protein given here is translated from the DNA itself. CDR3 sequence (DNA): TGTGCCTGTGACACCGCTGGGGGCTCGTACACCGATAAACTCATCTTT. It is translated as CACDTAGGSYTDKLIF. The J gene is TRDJ1, the V gene TRDV2; 7 bases are shared with TRDD3. Germline CDR1 is GEAIGNYY and CDR2 is EKD. The CDR3 covers 16 residues. Unmatched junction bases numbered 6, after V lost 0 bases and J lost 0 bases.